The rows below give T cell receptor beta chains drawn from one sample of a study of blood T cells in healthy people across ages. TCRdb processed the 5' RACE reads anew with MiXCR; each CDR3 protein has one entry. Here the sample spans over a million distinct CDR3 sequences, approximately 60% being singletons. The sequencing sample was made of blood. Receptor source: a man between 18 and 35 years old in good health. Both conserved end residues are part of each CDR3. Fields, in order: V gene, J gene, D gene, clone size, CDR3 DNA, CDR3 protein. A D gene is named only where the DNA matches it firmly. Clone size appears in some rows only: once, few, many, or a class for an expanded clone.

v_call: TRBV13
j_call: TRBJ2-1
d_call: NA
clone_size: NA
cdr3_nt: TGTGCCAGCAGACCCCTCAAGGGTGAGCAGTTCTTC
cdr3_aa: CASRPLKGEQFF

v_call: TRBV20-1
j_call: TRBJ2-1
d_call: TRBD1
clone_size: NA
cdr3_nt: TGCAGTGCCACGAACAGGGGGTTACACAATGAGCAGTTCTTC
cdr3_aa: CSATNRGLHNEQFF

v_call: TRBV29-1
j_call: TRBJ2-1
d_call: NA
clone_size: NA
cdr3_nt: TGCAGCTCTAAAGGAGGGGAAGGGGCTTACAATGAGCAGTTCTTC
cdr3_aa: CSSKGGEGAYNEQFF

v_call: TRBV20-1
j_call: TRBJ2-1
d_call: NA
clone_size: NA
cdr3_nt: TGCAGTGCTAGTAGCCCAACGACGGGTTACAATGAGCAGTTCTTC
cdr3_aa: CSASSPTTGYNEQFF

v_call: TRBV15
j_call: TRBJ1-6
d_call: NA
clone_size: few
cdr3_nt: TGTGCCACCAGCAGAGTCGGGGCCAATAATTCACCCCTCCACTTT
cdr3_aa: CATSRVGANNSPLHF

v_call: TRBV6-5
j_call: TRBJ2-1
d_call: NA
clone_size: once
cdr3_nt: TGTGCCAGCAGGGGGACGGGGGAGACCCAGTTCTTC
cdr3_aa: CASRGTGETQFF

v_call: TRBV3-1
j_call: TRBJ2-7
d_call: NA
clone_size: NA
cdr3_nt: TGTGCCAGCAGCCAAGATCGGGGCAGTCAGCAGTACTTC
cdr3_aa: CASSQDRGSQQYF

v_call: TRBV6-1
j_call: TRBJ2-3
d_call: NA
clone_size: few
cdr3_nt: TGTGCCATTCAGGAACCAGACCGGGATACGCAGTATTTT
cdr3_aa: CAIQEPDRDTQYF

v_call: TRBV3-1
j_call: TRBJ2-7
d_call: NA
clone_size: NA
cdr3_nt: TGCGCCAGCAGCCAAGATCGGGGCAGGCCCTCCTACGAGCAGTACTTC
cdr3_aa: CASSQDRGRPSYEQYF

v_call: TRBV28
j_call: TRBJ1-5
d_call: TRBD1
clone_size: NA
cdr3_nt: TGTGCCAGCAGTTTAATACAGGGGGCGTTGGGGCCCCAGCATTTT
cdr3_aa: CASSLIQGALGPQHF

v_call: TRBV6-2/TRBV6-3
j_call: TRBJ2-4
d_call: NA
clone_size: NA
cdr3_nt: TGTGCCAGCAGTGGGAGCGGGTACATTCAGTACTTC
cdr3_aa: CASSGSGYIQYF

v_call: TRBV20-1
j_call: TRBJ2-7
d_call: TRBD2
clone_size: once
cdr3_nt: TGCAGTGGTCTAGCGGAAAATTCCTACGAGCAGTACTTC
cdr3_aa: CSGLAENSYEQYF

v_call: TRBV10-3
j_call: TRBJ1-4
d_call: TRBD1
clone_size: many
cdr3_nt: TGTGCCATCAGCGGACAGGAGAATGAAAAACTGTTTTTT
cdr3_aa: CAISGQENEKLFF

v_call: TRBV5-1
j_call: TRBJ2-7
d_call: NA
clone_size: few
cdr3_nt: TGCGCCAGCAGCTTGCAGGACCGCCCCGAGCAGTACTTC
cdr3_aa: CASSLQDRPEQYF

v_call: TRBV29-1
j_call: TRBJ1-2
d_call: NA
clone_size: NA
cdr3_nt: TGCAGCGGGTCCGGCGGTGACTATGGCTACACCTTC
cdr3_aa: CSGSGGDYGYTF

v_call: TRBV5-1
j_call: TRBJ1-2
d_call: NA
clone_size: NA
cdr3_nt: TGCGCCAGCAGGTCAGACGTCAACTATGGCTACACCTTC
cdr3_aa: CASRSDVNYGYTF

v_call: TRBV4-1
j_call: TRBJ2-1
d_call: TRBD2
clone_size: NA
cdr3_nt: TGCGCCAGCAGCCAAGGTTTTGACGGGAGGCGCAATGAGCAGTTCTTC
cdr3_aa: CASSQGFDGRRNEQFF

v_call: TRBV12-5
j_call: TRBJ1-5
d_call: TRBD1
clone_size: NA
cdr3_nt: TGTGCTAGTGGTTTTTCAGGGGGAGATCAGCCCCAGCATTTT
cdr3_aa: CASGFSGGDQPQHF

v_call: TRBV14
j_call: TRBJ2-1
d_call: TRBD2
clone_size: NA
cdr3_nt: TGTGCCAGCAGCCAACTCGGACTAGCGGGAGGGCCGAGGAATGAGCAGTTCTTC
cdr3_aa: CASSQLGLAGGPRNEQFF

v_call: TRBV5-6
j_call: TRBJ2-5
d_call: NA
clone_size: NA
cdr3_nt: TGTGCCAGCAGCCGCATTCCTACAGGGACCCAGTACTTC
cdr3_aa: CASSRIPTGTQYF

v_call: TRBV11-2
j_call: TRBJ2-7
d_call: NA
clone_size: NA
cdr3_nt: TGTGCCAGCAGCCGGGTCTACAATGAGCAGTACTTC
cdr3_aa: CASSRVYNEQYF

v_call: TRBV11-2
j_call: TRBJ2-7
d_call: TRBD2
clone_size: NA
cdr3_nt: TGTGCCAGCAGAAAACTAGCGGGTACCTACGAGCAGTACTTC
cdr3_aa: CASRKLAGTYEQYF

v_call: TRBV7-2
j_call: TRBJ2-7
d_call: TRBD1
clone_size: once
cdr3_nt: TGTGCCAGCAGCCCCTTTACAGGGGGGTCCGAGCAGTACTTC
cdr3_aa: CASSPFTGGSEQYF

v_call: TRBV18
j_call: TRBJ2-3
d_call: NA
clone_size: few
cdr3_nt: TGTGCCAGCTCACCACCGGAGGATACGCAGTATTTT
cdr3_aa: CASSPPEDTQYF

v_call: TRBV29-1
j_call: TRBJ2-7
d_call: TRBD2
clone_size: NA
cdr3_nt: TGCAGCGTTACTAGCGGGAGGGCCTTTTACTACGAGCAGTACTTC
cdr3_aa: CSVTSGRAFYYEQYF

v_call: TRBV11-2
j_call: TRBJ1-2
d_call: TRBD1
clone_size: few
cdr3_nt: TGTGCCAGCAGCTCTACAGGGGGCAGGAACTATGGCTACACCTTC
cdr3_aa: CASSSTGGRNYGYTF

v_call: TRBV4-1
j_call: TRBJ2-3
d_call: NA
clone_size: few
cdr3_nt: TGCGCCAGCAGCCTGAGGGGTTGGTCAACTGGGGAGTCAGATACGCAGTATTTT
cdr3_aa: CASSLRGWSTGESDTQYF

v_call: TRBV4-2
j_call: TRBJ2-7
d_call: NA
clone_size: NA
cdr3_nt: TGTGCCAGCAGCCCCATGGGGGGCCACTACGAGCAGTACTTC
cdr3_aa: CASSPMGGHYEQYF

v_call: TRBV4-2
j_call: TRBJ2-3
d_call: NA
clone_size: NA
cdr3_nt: TGTGCCAGCAGCCAAGAACAGCGGTCTAGCACAGATACGCAGTATTTT
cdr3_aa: CASSQEQRSSTDTQYF

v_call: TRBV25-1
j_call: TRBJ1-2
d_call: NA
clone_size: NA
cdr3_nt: TGTGCCAGCAGTGAATCACGGACCTCTAACTATGGCTACACCTTC
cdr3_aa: CASSESRTSNYGYTF

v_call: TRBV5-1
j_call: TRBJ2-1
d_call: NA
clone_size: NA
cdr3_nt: TGCGCCAGCAGCTTGGTGGGGGGGCCAAATGAGCAGTTCTTC
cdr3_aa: CASSLVGGPNEQFF

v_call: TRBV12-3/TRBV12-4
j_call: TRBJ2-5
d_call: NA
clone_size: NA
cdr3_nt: TGTGCCAGCAGTTTATCAGGTTCCAGGGGCCAGTACTTC
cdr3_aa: CASSLSGSRGQYF

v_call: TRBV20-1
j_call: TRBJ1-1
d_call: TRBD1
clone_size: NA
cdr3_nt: TGCAGTGCTAGAGATATCCGGGACAGGGGCCGATTGAACACTGAAGCTTTCTTT
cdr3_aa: CSARDIRDRGRLNTEAFF

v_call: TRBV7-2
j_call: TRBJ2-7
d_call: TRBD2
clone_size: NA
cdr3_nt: TGTGCCAGCAGCTTAGATACTAGCGGGACATACGAGCAGTACTTC
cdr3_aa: CASSLDTSGTYEQYF

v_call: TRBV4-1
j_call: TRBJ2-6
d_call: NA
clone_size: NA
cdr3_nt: TGCGCCAGCAGCCAACAAGGGTCGACTGTTGTCGGGGCCAACGTCCTGACTTTC
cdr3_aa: CASSQQGSTVVGANVLTF

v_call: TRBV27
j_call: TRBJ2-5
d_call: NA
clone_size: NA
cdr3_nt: TGTGCCAGCAGTCTAATCACGCAGGGCATGAAGGAGACCCAGTACTTC
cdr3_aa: CASSLITQGMKETQYF

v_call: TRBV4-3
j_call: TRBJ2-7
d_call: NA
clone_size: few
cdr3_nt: TGCGCCAGCAGCCAATTTTCGGCAGGGGTCTACGAGCAGTACTTC
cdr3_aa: CASSQFSAGVYEQYF

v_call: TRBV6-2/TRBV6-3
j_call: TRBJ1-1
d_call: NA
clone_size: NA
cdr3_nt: TGTGCCAGCAGTTACTTGCGGACGGTCTACACTGAAGCTTTCTTT
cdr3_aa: CASSYLRTVYTEAFF

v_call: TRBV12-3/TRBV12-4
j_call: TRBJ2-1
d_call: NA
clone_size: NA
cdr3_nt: TGTGCCAGCAGTTTAAGGGGGGGCCCCTACAATGAGCAGTTCTTC
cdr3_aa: CASSLRGGPYNEQFF

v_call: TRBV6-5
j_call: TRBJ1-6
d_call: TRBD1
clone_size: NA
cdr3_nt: TGTGCCAGTCGCCGACAGGGGAATTCACCCCTCCACTTT
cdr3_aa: CASRRQGNSPLHF

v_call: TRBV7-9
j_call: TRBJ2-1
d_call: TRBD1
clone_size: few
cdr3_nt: TGTGCCAGCATAGACAGGGCCGGGGAGCAGTTCTTC
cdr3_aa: CASIDRAGEQFF

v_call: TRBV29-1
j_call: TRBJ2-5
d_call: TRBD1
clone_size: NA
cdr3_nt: TGCAGCGACTCGGGACAGGGGGAGACCCAGTACTTC
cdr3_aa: CSDSGQGETQYF

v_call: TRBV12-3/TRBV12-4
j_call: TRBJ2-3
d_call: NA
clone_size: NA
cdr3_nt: TGTGCCAGCAGTTCGTTCGGGCCAGATACGCAGTATTTT
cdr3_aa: CASSSFGPDTQYF

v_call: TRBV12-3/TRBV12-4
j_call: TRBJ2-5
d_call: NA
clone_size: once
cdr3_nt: TGTGCCAGCAGCCTACCCCTAGCGAGGGAGACCCAGTACTTC
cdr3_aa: CASSLPLARETQYF

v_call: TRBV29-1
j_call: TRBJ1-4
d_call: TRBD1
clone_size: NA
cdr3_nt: TGCAGCGTTGGGGACAGGGGGTCAACTAATGAAAAACTGCTTTTT
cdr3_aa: CSVGDRGSTNEKLLF

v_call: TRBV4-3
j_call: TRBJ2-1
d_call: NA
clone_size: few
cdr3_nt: TGCGCCAGCAGCCGAGACGAATCGGTAAATGAGCAGTTCTTC
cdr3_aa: CASSRDESVNEQFF

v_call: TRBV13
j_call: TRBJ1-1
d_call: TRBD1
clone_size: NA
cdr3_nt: TGTGCCAGCAGCCTCCGGGACAGGATAGGCACTGAAGCTTTCTTT
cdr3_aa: CASSLRDRIGTEAFF

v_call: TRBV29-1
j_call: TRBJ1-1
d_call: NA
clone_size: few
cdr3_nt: TGCAGCGTTGCCACCTCTGAAGCTTTCTTT
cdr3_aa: CSVATSEAFF

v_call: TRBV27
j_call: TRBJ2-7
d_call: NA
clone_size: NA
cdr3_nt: TGTGCCAGCAGTTTACAGGACTTTCCCTACGAGCAGTACTTC
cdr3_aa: CASSLQDFPYEQYF

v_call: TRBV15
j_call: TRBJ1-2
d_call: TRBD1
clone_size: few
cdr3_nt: TGTGCCACCAGCAGACTTCGGACAGGGGACTATGGCTACACCTTC
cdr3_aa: CATSRLRTGDYGYTF